The 26 T cell receptor beta chains listed next were all sequenced from one sample in a study of CD8+ T cells in alopecia areata. It was cDNA, reverse transcribed from extracted RNA, that served as the sequencing template. Assay: immunoSEQ multiplex PCR; the TCRdb copy retains only in-frame clones and omits some. The table lists some 200,000 clones, around 58% of them singletons. Treatment defined: oral pan-JAK inhibitor, 5-10 mg twice daily. The starting material was CD8+ T cells sorted from blood, obtained at week 24, from a patient treated with tofacitinib. These receptors all come from a human donor with alopecia areata.

The rearrangement joins TRBV19 to TRBJ1-2; D remains ambiguous. V lost 3 bases, J lost 10 bases, and 9 bases lay in between. The CDR3 covers 11 residues. Per the germline V gene, CDR1 is LNHDA and CDR2 is SQIVND (reference sequence). Here the CDR3 reads CASSIGAVYTF. CDR3 sequence (DNA): TGTGCCAGTAGTATCGGAGCGGTCTACACCTTC. Full variable domain (remainder filled in from reference TRBV19 and TRBJ1-2): DGGITQSPKYLFRKEGQNVTLSCEQNLNHDAMYWYRQDPGQGLRLIYYSQIVNDFQKGDIAEGYSVSREKKESFPLTVTSAQKNPTAFYLCASSIGAVYTFGSGTRLTVV.

The chain combines TRBV6-5 with TRBJ1-5, with 8 bases identical to TRBD1. Germline CDR1 is MNHEY and CDR2 is SVGAGI. V lost 5 bases, J lost 7 bases, and 7 bases stayed unmatched. This CDR3 is built from 14 residues. For the CDR3, the DNA is TGTGCCAGCAGTACTCAGGGGGCCCGACAGCCCCAGCATTTT. It codes for CASSTQGARQPQHF.

This chain joins TRBV4-1 and TRBJ1-1; no clear D gene. Trimming removed 2 bases from V and 1 base from J, with 2 bases in between. This CDR3 is built from 12 residues. Germline CDR1 reads MGHRA; CDR2 reads YSYEKL. The CDR3 spells CASSQKNTEAFF. In nucleotides, the CDR3 is TGCGCCAGCAGCCAAAAGAACACTGAAGCTTTCTTT.

Only a few counts were recorded for this clone. The chain couples TRBV6-6 to TRBJ2-2; the D gene is possibly TRBD1 (6 bases). V gave up 8 bases and J gave up 1 base, with 14 bases separating them. This CDR3 has 15 amino acids. CDR1 and CDR2 from the germline V gene are MNHNY and SVGAGI (reference sequence). The CDR3 DNA reads as TGTGCCAGCCCCCGGGGCAGGGGGAACACCGGGGAGCTGTTTTTT. Its translation is CASPRGRGNTGELFF.

The chain carries TRBV27 and TRBJ2-5; D is perhaps TRBD1 or TRBD2 (6 bases each). The germline V gene has CDR1 MNHEY and CDR2 SMNVEV (reference sequence). Trimming removed 6 bases at V and 5 bases at J, with 10 bases between. The CDR3 contains 12 residues. This CDR3 is CASRGAGETQYF. CDR3 nucleotides: TGTGCCAGCAGGGGGGCGGGGGAGACCCAGTACTTC.

The genes are TRBV9 and TRBJ2-1; D is uncertain. The V gene's germline CDR1 is SGDLS and CDR2 YYNGEE. The CDR3 has 14 amino acids. Trimming pared 0 bases from V and 9 bases from J, leaving 13 bases between. The CDR3 DNA reads TGTGCCAGCAGCGTAGATAGCCAGCCGGTTGAGCAGTTCTTC. This sequence encodes CASSVDSQPVEQFF.

CDR3 bases: TGTGCCAGCACTAATGTGGCGAACACTGAAGCTTTCTTT. It yields the protein CASTNVANTEAFF. The rearrangement uses TRBV27 and TRBJ1-1; D ambiguous. Germline lookup yields CDR1 MNHEY and CDR2 SMNVEV (reference sequence). V was clipped by 7 bases and J by 1 base, with 10 bases between them. The CDR3 loop spans 13 amino acids.

The V and J genes are TRBV13 and TRBJ2-3, with a tentative D call TRBD1 (6 bases). V dropped 3 bases and J dropped 6 bases, with 7 bases sitting between them. The CDR3 contains 12 residues. Germline V gives CDR1 PRHDT, CDR2 FYEKMQ (reference sequence). DNA of the CDR3: TGTGCCAGCAGCTTCCAGGGGGATACGCAGTATTTT. Translated, it gives CASSFQGDTQYF.

The chain combines TRBV7-9 with TRBJ1-1; D gene ambiguous. Germline-derived CDR1 and CDR2 are SEHNR and FQNEAQ (reference sequence). The V end was cut by 5 bases, the J end by 3 bases, with 13 bases between. There are 14 residues in the CDR3. The CDR3 here is CASSRAYGDTEAFF. DNA of the CDR3: TGTGCCAGCAGCCGGGCGTACGGGGACACTGAAGCTTTCTTT.

This clone has just a few counts. This chain connects TRBV7-9 to TRBJ2-6; no clear D. The CDR3 loop spans 16 amino acids. V shed 6 bases and J shed 2 bases, with 14 bases lying between them. Per germline, CDR1 SEHNR and CDR2 FQNEAQ (reference sequence). CDR3 in amino acids: CASRDAPQTGANVLTF. The CDR3 bases are TGTGCCAGCAGGGATGCCCCGCAAACTGGGGCCAACGTCCTGACTTTC.

The rearrangement links TRBV2 to TRBJ2-3, with no clear D. The ends were cut back, 5 bases at V and 3 bases at J, with 9 bases in the middle. The V gene's germline CDR1 is SNHLY and CDR2 FYNNEI. This CDR3 is 13 amino acids long. Written as DNA, the CDR3 is TGTGCCAGCAGTTCCCCGCCGACAGATACGCAGTATTTT. The encoded protein is CASSSPPTDTQYF.

The chain couples TRBV5-1 to TRBJ2-7, with D hard to call. The CDR3 runs to 14 residues. Trimming removed 0 bases at V and 2 bases at J, with 9 bases between. Germline V gene sequence: CDR1 SGHRS, CDR2 YFSETQ. The CDR3 is CASSLGSGAYEQYF. The CDR3 DNA sequence: TGCGCCAGCAGCTTGGGGTCCGGAGCCTACGAGCAGTACTTC.

The chain recombines TRBV7-9 with TRBJ2-3; 13 nucleotides line up with TRBD2. CDR1 SEHNR and CDR2 FQNEAQ come from the germline V gene (reference sequence). The CDR3 contains 17 residues. The V and J ends lost 5 bases and 1 base, in that order; junction bases with no gene match: 6. The CDR3 protein is CASSPTSGGAGTDTQYF. Written as DNA, the CDR3 is TGTGCCAGCAGCCCAACTAGCGGGGGGGCCGGCACAGATACGCAGTATTTT.

The chain uses TRBV7-9 and TRBJ2-1; maybe TRBD2 (5 bases). Deletions cut 5 bases from V and 8 bases from J, with 10 bases between. The CDR3 runs to 12 residues. Germline assignment: CDR1 SEHNR and CDR2 FQNEAQ (reference sequence). CDR3 sequence reads: CASSVAGDEQFF. As DNA, the CDR3 is TGTGCCAGCAGCGTCGCGGGTGATGAGCAGTTCTTC.

This chain links TRBV7-9 with TRBJ1-1; possibly TRBD1 for D (5 bases). V was shortened by 1 base and J by 3 bases, with 9 bases between the two germline ends. This CDR3 has 14 residues. The V gene's germline CDR1 is SEHNR and CDR2 FQNEAQ (reference sequence). CDR3 residues: CASSLGGAHTEAFF. DNA for the CDR3: TGTGCCAGCAGCTTAGGAGGGGCCCACACTGAAGCTTTCTTT.

This rearrangement joins TRBV29-1 to TRBJ2-7; D may be TRBD2 (5 bases). V lost 7 bases and J lost 3, with 16 bases in between. The length of the CDR3 is 13 residues. Germline values: CDR1 SQVTM, CDR2 ANQGSEA. The DNA for the CDR3 is TGCAGCGCCCCGCAGGACTCATACTACGAGCAGTACTTC. This gives the protein CSAPQDSYYEQYF.

The chain combines TRBV2 with TRBJ2-7; no clear D. Trimming shortened V by 5 bases and J by 1 base, and 15 bases separated the two germline ends. The CDR3 runs to 15 residues. Per germline, CDR1 SNHLY and CDR2 FYNNEI. The CDR3 DNA sequence: TGTGCCAGCAGTCCGGACGGTTTCAGGTCCTACGAGCAGTACTTC. Translating it yields CASSPDGFRSYEQYF.

This rearrangement joins TRBV27 to TRBJ1-6; possibly TRBD1 for D (6 bases). The CDR3 loop spans 15 amino acids. Germline CDR1 and CDR2: MNHEY and SMNVEV (reference sequence). Trimming cost V 5 bases and J 7 bases, with 15 bases left between them. CDR3 DNA: TGTGCCAGCAGTAGAGGGGGGGGGCCGAATTCACCCCTCCACTTT. It is translated as CASSRGGGPNSPLHF.

The rearrangement joins TRBV10-3 to TRBJ2-7; TRBD1 might be the D (5 bases). Germline CDR1 is ENHRY and CDR2 is SYGVKD. Trimming stripped 4 bases from V and 2 bases from J, with 15 bases between. The CDR3 consists of 15 residues. This chain's CDR3 is CAISGIGTGTYEQYF. DNA for the CDR3: TGTGCCATCAGTGGTATCGGCACAGGTACCTACGAGCAGTACTTC.

The J gene is TRBJ1-1, the V gene TRBV5-1; D gene uncertain. This CDR3 spans 11 amino acids. Germline V gene data show CDR1 as SGHRS and CDR2 as YFSETQ. The germline V and J ends were trimmed by 4 bases and 8 bases, with 9 bases remaining between them. DNA of the CDR3: TGCGCCAGCAGCGCCGGGTGGGAAGCTTTCTTT. The encoded protein is CASSAGWEAFF. Looking up the rest from reference TRBV5-1 and TRBJ1-1 gives the full variable domain: KAGVTQTPRYLIKTRGQQVTLSCSPISGHRSVSWYQQTPGQGLQFLFEYFSETQRNKGNFPGRFSGRQFSNSRSEMNVSTLELGDSALYLCASSAGWEAFFGQGTRLTVV.

The J gene is TRBJ2-2, the V gene TRBV15; D tentatively reads TRBD1 or TRBD2 (6 bases each). Germline CDR1 LNHNV, CDR2 YYDKDF (reference sequence). V was pared by 1 base and J by 6 bases, with 12 bases between. The CDR3 is 15 amino acids. CDR3 sequence: CATSRAVRGPGELFF. Here the CDR3 DNA reads TGTGCCACCAGCAGAGCGGTCCGGGGGCCCGGGGAGCTGTTTTTT.

This clone was observed a few times. This chain connects TRBV13 to TRBJ2-3, with 9 bases that match TRBD2. The length of the CDR3 is 15 residues. Looked up from germline, CDR1 is PRHDT and CDR2 is FYEKMQ (reference sequence). V shed 5 bases, J shed 2 bases, and the junction held 5 bases outside the gene matches. CDR3 coding DNA: TGTGCCAGCAGCAATCGACTAGCGGCCACAGATACGCAGTATTTT. As protein: CASSNRLAATDTQYF.

This chain joins TRBV5-6 and TRBJ1-2; no firm D call. The CDR3 sequence is 17 residues long. Germline V CDR1 and CDR2: SGHDT, YYEEEE. V was shortened by 2 bases and J by 7 bases, with 24 bases between the two germline ends. CDR3 sequence reads: CASSFPSEGSPSGGYTF. DNA of the CDR3: TGTGCCAGCAGCTTCCCCAGCGAGGGCTCGCCTTCTGGTGGCTACACCTTC.

V is TRBV5-6 and J is TRBJ2-1; 8 nucleotides line up with TRBD2. Germline CDR1 reads SGHDT; CDR2 reads YYEEEE. V trimming: 4 bases; J trimming: 12 bases; junction bases outside the gene matches: 18. The length of the CDR3 is 16 residues. The CDR3 DNA reads TGTGCCAGCAGCCTAGGATTAGCGGGACCCACCCAAGGGCAGTTCTTC. It yields the protein CASSLGLAGPTQGQFF.

The CDR3, as DNA: TGCGCCAGCAGCTTTGCGGCTAGCCCCTACAATGAGCAGTTCTTC. This translates into CASSFAASPYNEQFF. This chain uses TRBV5-1 with TRBJ2-1, with D possibly TRBD2 on 5 matching bases. Trimming removed 2 bases from V and 2 bases from J, with 11 bases in between. Germline V gene sequence: CDR1 SGHRS, CDR2 YFSETQ. The CDR3 is made up of 15 amino acids.

The CDR3 loop is CASSPSSGIYLGETQYF. CDR3 nucleotide sequence: TGTGCCAGCAGCCCTTCCTCCGGGATCTACCTCGGGGAGACCCAGTACTTC. The chain links TRBV9 to TRBJ2-5; possible D gene TRBD2, 5 bases. Trimming removed 4 bases from V and 5 bases from J, with 24 bases in between. This CDR3 is 17 amino acids long. CDR1 is SGDLS and CDR2 is YYNGEE in the germline V gene.